The 28 T cell receptor beta chains below all came from one sample that was sequenced in a study of CD8 T cells in ankylosing spondylitis. TCRdb re-analysed the 5' RACE reads in MiXCR, keeping a single row per CDR3 protein. Of approximately 440,000 distinct CDR3 sequences listed, about a sixth were seen once; the top ten hold just over 1%. Study-wide results and caveats: Characteristic of ankylosing spondylitis blood, it appeared, was a TCR beta motif comprising roughly eight highly homologous variants.

These receptors have no known antigen. The source material was blood, either unsorted or a sorted T cell fraction (not recorded which). These receptors were taken from a male donor with ankylosing spondylitis.

The V and J genes are TRBV12-5 and TRBJ2-7, with a tentative D call TRBD1 (6 bases). V was clipped by 5 bases and J by 1 base, with 12 bases between them. CDR3 length equals 14 residues. The germline CDR1 and CDR2 sequences are LGHNT and FRNRAP. CDR3 nucleotides: TGTGCTAGTGGTACCGGACAGCCGTCCTACGAGCAGTACTTC. Its translation: CASGTGQPSYEQYF.

This clonotype was counted a few times. The V and J genes are TRBV6-5 and TRBJ1-1, with D uncertain. Germline V gene lookup returns CDR1 MNHEY and CDR2 SVGAGI. There are 11 residues in the CDR3. Trimming stripped 6 bases from V and 3 bases from J, with 5 bases between. The CDR3 sequence is CASSRHTEAFF. The CDR3 bases are TGTGCCAGCAGCAGACACACTGAAGCTTTCTTT.

This rearrangement joins TRBV19 to TRBJ2-5; D gene uncertain. Trimming cost V 1 base and J 5 bases, with 11 bases left between them. The CDR3 is made up of 14 amino acids. Germline V gene lookup returns CDR1 LNHDA and CDR2 SQIVND (reference sequence). The CDR3 protein is CASSIGAGWETQYF. In DNA form, the CDR3 reads TGTGCCAGTAGTATAGGAGCCGGGTGGGAGACCCAGTACTTC.

The chain is built from TRBV12-3 or TRBV12-4 and TRBJ1-5; 8 bases agree with TRBD1. CDR3 length equals 14 residues. J gave up 4 bases and V 7 bases, and 6 bases lay outside the gene matches. This CDR3 reads CASTLGDRNQPQHF. CDR3 nucleotides: TGTGCCAGCACCCTGGGGGACAGGAATCAGCCCCAGCATTTT.

The table lists this clonotype with a count of one. This chain joins TRBV27 and TRBJ1-1, with 8 bases aligning to TRBD1. Germline loops: CDR1 MNHEY, CDR2 SMNVEV (reference sequence). J lost 3 bases, V lost 0 bases, and 3 bases had no gene match. CDR3 length equals 15 residues. In DNA, the CDR3 is TGTGCCAGCAGTTTATCGGACAGGGTATACACTGAAGCTTTCTTT. Amino acids: CASSLSDRVYTEAFF.

V gene TRBV14 combines with J gene TRBJ2-7; TRBD1 aligns across 7 bases. V dropped 3 bases and J dropped 6; count of bases not matched to a gene: 5. This CDR3 has 13 residues. Germline-derived CDR1 and CDR2 are SGHDN and FVKESK. CDR3 sequence: CASSHRQGVEQYF. The CDR3 DNA is TGTGCCAGCAGCCACCGTCAGGGGGTCGAGCAGTACTTC.

This clonotype has at least ten counts. The CDR3 is CASSREGASGNTIYF. CDR3 nucleotide sequence: TGCGCCAGCAGCCGCGAAGGGGCCTCTGGAAACACCATATATTTT. This sequence joins TRBV5-1 and TRBJ1-3; D is possibly TRBD1 (5 bases). Germline V lookup: CDR1 SGHRS, CDR2 YFSETQ. The V end lost 4 bases, the J end lost 0 bases, and 11 bases lay between the germline ends. The CDR3 contains 15 residues. Drawing the rest from reference TRBV5-1 and TRBJ1-3, the complete variable domain is KAGVTQTPRYLIKTRGQQVTLSCSPISGHRSVSWYQQTPGQGLQFLFEYFSETQRNKGNFPGRFSGRQFSNSRSEMNVSTLELGDSALYLCASSREGASGNTIYFGEGSWLTVV.

This clonotype was seen a few times. The chain joins TRBV4-3 to TRBJ2-1, with TRBD1 matching 10 bases. Germline loops: CDR1 LGHNA, CDR2 YSLEER. This CDR3 is 16 amino acids long. The junction had 12 bases not matched to a gene; V was cut back by 8 bases and J by 5 bases. CDR3 residues: CASSPTTGGFDNEQFF. The CDR3 DNA follows: TGCGCCAGCTCCCCGACGACAGGGGGCTTCGACAATGAGCAGTTCTTC.

The chain combines TRBV5-1 with TRBJ2-2; no firm D call. The germline V gene encodes CDR1 SGHRS and CDR2 YFSETQ. V lost 4 bases, J lost 0 bases, and 7 bases lay in between. CDR3 length: 14 amino acids. CDR3 in amino acids: CASSIRPNTGELFF. In DNA form, the CDR3 reads TGCGCCAGCAGCATCCGGCCGAACACCGGGGAGCTGTTTTTT.

This clonotype was found a few times. The chain recombines TRBV7-9 with TRBJ2-7, with 7 bases lining up with TRBD2. The CDR3 totals 13 residues. Germline-derived CDR1 and CDR2 are SEHNR and FQNEAQ (reference sequence). V shed 5 bases and J 5 bases; nucleotides not matched to a gene: 6. The CDR3 reads CASSRMTSNEQYF. The CDR3 bases are TGTGCCAGCAGCCGAATGACTAGCAACGAGCAGTACTTC.

A few counts support this clonotype. The chain couples TRBV29-1 to TRBJ2-3; D gene ambiguous. V lost 7 bases to trimming and J lost 3 bases, with 17 bases between them. In germline, CDR1 is SQVTM, CDR2 ANQGSEA. The CDR3 contains 14 residues. This chain's CDR3 is CSARNSLNTDTQYF. In DNA form, the CDR3 reads TGCAGCGCCAGAAACTCGTTAAATACAGATACGCAGTATTTT.

This clonotype has more than one count but fewer than ten. The chain combines TRBV5-1 with TRBJ2-5, with D possibly being TRBD2 (6 bases). Germline assignment: CDR1 SGHRS and CDR2 YFSETQ. V shed 4 bases and J shed 5 bases, with 21 bases lying between them. The CDR3 sequence is 16 residues long. The CDR3 spells CASSQGTSQGSETQYF. CDR3 in DNA: TGCGCCAGCAGCCAAGGAACTAGCCAGGGTTCCGAGACCCAGTACTTC.

The chain is built from TRBV14 and TRBJ1-3; maybe TRBD1 (5 bases). V was clipped by 1 base and J by 0 bases, with 16 bases between them. Per the germline V gene, CDR1 is SGHDN and CDR2 is FVKESK. The CDR3 is made up of 18 amino acids. This CDR3 reads CASSQALGHRSSGNTIYF. The CDR3 coding sequence is TGTGCCAGCAGCCAAGCACTTGGACACCGGAGCTCTGGAAACACCATATATTTT.

This clonotype came up a few times. This chain joins TRBV28 and TRBJ2-6, with 9 bases lining up with TRBD1. The CDR3 is 17 residues long. The germline V gene encodes CDR1 MDHEN and CDR2 SYDVKM. Losses at the gene ends were 6 bases for V and 0 bases for J; bases not matched to a gene: 6. CDR3 sequence: CASSAYRGPSGANVLTF. CDR3 nucleotide sequence: TGTGCCAGCAGCGCTTACAGGGGGCCCTCTGGGGCCAACGTCCTGACTTTC.

Only a few counts were recorded for this clonotype. V usage is TRBV28 and J usage is TRBJ1-1; tentative D call: TRBD1 (6 bases). Trimming left V 3 bases short and J 10 bases short, with 15 bases between. CDR3 length: 13 residues. CDR1 MDHEN and CDR2 SYDVKM come from the germline V gene. The CDR3 DNA reads TGTGCCAGCAGTTTTCGAAGGGGGGCTGGAGCTTTCTTT. It encodes CASSFRRGAGAFF.

This clonotype has a count of ten or more. The rearrangement links TRBV12-3 or TRBV12-4 to TRBJ1-2, with TRBD1 as a possible D gene (6 bases). V lost 8 bases and J 4 bases, leaving 17 bases between the germline ends. The CDR3 spans 14 residues. For the CDR3, the DNA is TGTGCCAGCTCCTCAGGGGCCCGAGCCTATGGCTACACCTTC. Translation gives CASSSGARAYGYTF.

The chain joins TRBV12-3 or TRBV12-4 to TRBJ2-3, with 7 bases identical to TRBD2. The CDR3 has 14 amino acids. V was pared by 0 bases and J by 4 bases, with 1 base of the junction left unmatched. CDR3 sequence: CASSLALASDTQYF. CDR3 bases: TGTGCCAGCAGTTTAGCACTAGCGTCAGATACGCAGTATTTT.

This clonotype turned up a few times. This chain uses TRBV9 with TRBJ1-1; maybe TRBD1 (6 bases). V lost 0 bases and J 0 bases, leaving 9 bases between the germline ends. The CDR3 is 15 residues long. Looked up from germline, CDR1 is SGDLS and CDR2 is YYNGEE. Written as DNA, the CDR3 is TGTGCCAGCAGCGTAGGTCAGGGGTTGAACACTGAAGCTTTCTTT. Translating gives CASSVGQGLNTEAFF.

This clonotype appeared many times. The rearrangement links TRBV11-3 to TRBJ2-1; 11 nucleotides agree with TRBD1. The trim removed 6 bases at V and 4 bases at J, leaving 5 bases unmatched. CDR3 length: 15 residues. Germline V gene lookup returns CDR1 SGHNT and CDR2 YENEEA. The CDR3 loop reads CASSSGTGGYNEQFF. Here the CDR3 DNA reads TGTGCCAGCAGTTCCGGGACAGGGGGTTACAATGAGCAGTTCTTC. The variable domain in full, with the rest retrieved from reference TRBV11-3 and TRBJ2-1, is EAGVVQSPRYKIIEKKQPVAFWCNPISGHNTLYWYLQNLGQGPELLIRYENEEAVDDSQLPKDRFSAERLKGVDSTLKIQPAELGDSAVYLCASSSGTGGYNEQFFGPGTRLTVL.

This clonotype was counted only a few times. The chain is built from TRBV10-3 and TRBJ2-6; 11 nucleotides match TRBD1. V shed 2 bases and J 0 bases; nucleotides not matched to a gene: 3. Germline-derived CDR1 and CDR2 are ENHRY and SYGVKD. This CDR3 spans 18 amino acids. CDR3 amino acids: CAISERDRGSSGANVLTF. The CDR3 bases are TGTGCCATCAGTGAGCGGGACAGGGGGTCCTCTGGGGCCAACGTCCTGACTTTC.

This clonotype has more than one count but fewer than ten. This chain connects TRBV18 to TRBJ2-2; D gene ambiguous. V gave up 0 bases and J gave up 4 bases, with 0 bases separating them. CDR1 KGHSH and CDR2 LQKENI come from the germline V gene. The CDR3 has 12 residues. CDR3 in amino acids: CASSPPTGELFF. The CDR3 region has the DNA TGTGCCAGCTCACCACCCACCGGGGAGCTGTTTTTT.

This clonotype showed up just a few times. The V call is TRBV28, the J call TRBJ2-3; no clear D gene. Deletions cut 4 bases from V and 7 bases from J, with 12 bases between. The CDR3 has 13 amino acids. Germline V lookup: CDR1 MDHEN, CDR2 SYDVKM. The CDR3 DNA reads TGTGCCAGCAGTTCCGGACCTACGAATACGCAGTATTTT. It specifies CASSSGPTNTQYF.

This clonotype was detected many times. The chain joins TRBV5-1 to TRBJ1-6, with 8 bases fitting TRBD1. The CDR3 length is 14 residues. Trimming took 4 bases from V and 8 from J; bases not matched to a gene: 5. Germline V gene sequence: CDR1 SGHRS, CDR2 YFSETQ. The CDR3 nucleotides read TGCGCCAGCAGCGGGGACAGGAGTTATTCACCCCTCCACTTT. Translated: CASSGDRSYSPLHF.

The chain combines TRBV27 with TRBJ2-7; 7 bases line up with TRBD2. The germline gives CDR1 MNHEY, CDR2 SMNVEV (reference sequence). The J segment lost 2 bases and the V segment lost 5 bases, leaving 9 bases of the junction unmatched. The CDR3 extends over 15 amino acids. The chain's CDR3 is CASSHRKGLTYEQYF. CDR3 nucleotide sequence: TGTGCCAGCAGTCACCGGAAGGGACTAACCTACGAGCAGTACTTC.

In its sample, this clonotype was seen many times. The chain is built from TRBV9 and TRBJ2-5; tentatively, D is TRBD2 (6 bases). V lost 4 bases, J lost 3 bases, and 13 bases lay in between. In germline, CDR1 is SGDLS, CDR2 YYNGEE. This CDR3 comprises 14 residues. As DNA, the CDR3 is TGTGCCAGCAGCTCAGACGGGGGAAAAGAGACCCAGTACTTC. It yields the protein CASSSDGGKETQYF.

The rearrangement links TRBV5-1 to TRBJ2-1, with 10 nucleotides matching TRBD2. Germline CDR1 and CDR2: SGHRS and YFSETQ. The V gene end was trimmed by 4 bases and the J gene end by 2 bases; junction bases not matched to a gene: 3. The CDR3 loop spans 15 amino acids. CDR3 coding DNA: TGCGCCAGCAGCCCGGGACTAGCGACCTACAATGAGCAGTTCTTC. It translates to CASSPGLATYNEQFF.

The chain employs TRBV7-9 and TRBJ1-2; D is unclear. The germline V and J ends were trimmed by 1 base and 1 base, with 7 bases remaining between them. This CDR3 region has 14 residues. Germline values: CDR1 SEHNR, CDR2 FQNEAQ (reference sequence). CDR3 DNA: TGTGCCAGCAGCTTAGGTCGGGGTAACTATGGCTACACCTTC. Its translation is CASSLGRGNYGYTF.

In this sample, this clonotype turned up a few times. The genes are TRBV20-1 and TRBJ1-4, with D hard to call. Trimming took 1 base from V and 7 from J, leaving 10 bases between them. The CDR3 sequence is 13 residues long. CDR1 and CDR2 from the germline V gene are DFQATT and SNEGSKA (reference sequence). CDR3 DNA sequence: TGCAGTGCTAGAGTGGCCCCTGGTGAAAAACTGTTTTTT. Translated, it gives CSARVAPGEKLFF.